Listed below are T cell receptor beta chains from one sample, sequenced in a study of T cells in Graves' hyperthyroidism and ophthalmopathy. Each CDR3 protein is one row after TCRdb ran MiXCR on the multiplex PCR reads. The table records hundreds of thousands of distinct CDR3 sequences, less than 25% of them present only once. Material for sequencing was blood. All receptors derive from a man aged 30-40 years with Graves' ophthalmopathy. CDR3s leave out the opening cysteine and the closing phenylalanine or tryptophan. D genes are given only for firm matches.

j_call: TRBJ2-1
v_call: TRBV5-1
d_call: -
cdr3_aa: ASSLAGGGVYNEQF

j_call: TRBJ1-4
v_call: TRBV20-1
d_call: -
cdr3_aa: SAIRNEKLF

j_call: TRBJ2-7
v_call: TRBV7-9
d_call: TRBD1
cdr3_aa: ASSSQGAPYEQY

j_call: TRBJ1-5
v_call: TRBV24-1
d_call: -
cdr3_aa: ATSDTSGSPPNQPQH

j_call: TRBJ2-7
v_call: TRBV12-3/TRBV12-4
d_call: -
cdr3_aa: ASTPGTPYEQY

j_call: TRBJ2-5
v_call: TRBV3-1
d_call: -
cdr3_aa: ASSQGGAQY

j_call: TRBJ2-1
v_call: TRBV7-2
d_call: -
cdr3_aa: ASSTGLKNEQF

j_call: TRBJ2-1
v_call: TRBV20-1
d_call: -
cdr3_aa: SARDLADHNEQF

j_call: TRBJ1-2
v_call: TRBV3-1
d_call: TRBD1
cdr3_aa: ASSQVAGTDYGYT

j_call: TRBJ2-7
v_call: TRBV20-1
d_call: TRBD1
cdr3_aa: SARGGQGLYEQY

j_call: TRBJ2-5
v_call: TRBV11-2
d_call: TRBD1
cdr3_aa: ASSLDREYRGTGTQY

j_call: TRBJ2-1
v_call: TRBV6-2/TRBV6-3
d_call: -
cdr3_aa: ASRLKDSRDEQF

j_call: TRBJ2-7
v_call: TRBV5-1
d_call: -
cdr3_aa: ASSILTGTYEQY

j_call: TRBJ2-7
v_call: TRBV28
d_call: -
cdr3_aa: ASSPALSSYEQY

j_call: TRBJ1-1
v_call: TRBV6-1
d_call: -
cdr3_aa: ASSEALIGAF

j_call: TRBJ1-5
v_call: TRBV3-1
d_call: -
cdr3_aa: ASSQGRGAGSEPQH

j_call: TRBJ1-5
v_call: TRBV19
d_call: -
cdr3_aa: ASSMGQGNQPQH

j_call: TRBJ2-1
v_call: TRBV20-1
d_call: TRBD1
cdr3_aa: SARGPVGQIYNEQF

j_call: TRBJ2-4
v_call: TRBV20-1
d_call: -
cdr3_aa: SARDTRSAKNIQY

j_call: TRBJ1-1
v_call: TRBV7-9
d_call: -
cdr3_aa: ASSSGGVYTEAF

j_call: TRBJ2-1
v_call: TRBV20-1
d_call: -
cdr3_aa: SASRLNNEQF

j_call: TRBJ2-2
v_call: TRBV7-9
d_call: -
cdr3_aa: ASSSTEVGELF

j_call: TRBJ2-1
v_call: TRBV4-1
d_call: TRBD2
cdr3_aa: ASSHEPGLAGGREQF

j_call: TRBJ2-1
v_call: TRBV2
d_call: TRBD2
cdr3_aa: ASSGALAGGRSSYNEQF

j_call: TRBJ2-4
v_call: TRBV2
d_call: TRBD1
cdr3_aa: ASSERGPKNIQY

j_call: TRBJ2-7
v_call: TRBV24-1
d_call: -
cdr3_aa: ATSPGPLLYEQY

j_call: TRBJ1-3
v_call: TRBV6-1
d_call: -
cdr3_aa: ASRLTTGRNTIY

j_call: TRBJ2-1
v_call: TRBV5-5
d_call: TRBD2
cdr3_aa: ATGLAEDNEQF

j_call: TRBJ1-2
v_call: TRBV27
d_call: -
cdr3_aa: ASRGDRTNYGYT

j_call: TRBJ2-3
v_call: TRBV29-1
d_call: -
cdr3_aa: SVGIDTQY

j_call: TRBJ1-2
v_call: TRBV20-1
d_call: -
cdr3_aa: SAAGGPANYGYT

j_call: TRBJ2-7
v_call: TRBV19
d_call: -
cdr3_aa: ASSSPDSYEQY

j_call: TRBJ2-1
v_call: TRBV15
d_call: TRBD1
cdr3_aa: ATSRGGTGVLEQF

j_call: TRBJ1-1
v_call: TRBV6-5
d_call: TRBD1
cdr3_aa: ASSYSNRGSTEAF

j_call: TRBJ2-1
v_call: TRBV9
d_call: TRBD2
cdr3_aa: ASSERLADYNEQF

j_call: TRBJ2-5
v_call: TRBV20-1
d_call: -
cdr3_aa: SAPEGGETQY

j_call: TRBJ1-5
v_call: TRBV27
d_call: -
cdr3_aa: ASRGYKGNQPQH

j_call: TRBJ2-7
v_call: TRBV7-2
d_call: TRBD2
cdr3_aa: ASSLPAGGSYEQY

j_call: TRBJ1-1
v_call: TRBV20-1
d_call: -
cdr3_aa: SAYRNTEAF

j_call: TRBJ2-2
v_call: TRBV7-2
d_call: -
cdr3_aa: ASSYWNTGELF

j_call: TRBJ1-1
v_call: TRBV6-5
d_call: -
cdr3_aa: VSSYEIVYLNTEAF

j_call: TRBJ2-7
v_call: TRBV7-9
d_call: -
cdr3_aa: ASSWAGDSYEQY

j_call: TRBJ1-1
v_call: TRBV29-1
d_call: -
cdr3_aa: SVGTMNTEAF

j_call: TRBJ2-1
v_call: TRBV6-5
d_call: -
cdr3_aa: ASSYTPGLGGQF

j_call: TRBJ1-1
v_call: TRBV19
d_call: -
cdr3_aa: ASKVGAEAF

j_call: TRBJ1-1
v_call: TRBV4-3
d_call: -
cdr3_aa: ASSQGDNGEAF

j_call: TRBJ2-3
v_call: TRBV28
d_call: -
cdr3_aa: ASSSAQLRGDTQY

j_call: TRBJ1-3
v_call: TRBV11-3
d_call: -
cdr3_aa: ASPREGAGNTIY

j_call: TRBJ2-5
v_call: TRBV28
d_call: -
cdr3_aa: ASSKGGRETQY

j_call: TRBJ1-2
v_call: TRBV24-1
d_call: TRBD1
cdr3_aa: ATSDSGTGYLHYGYT

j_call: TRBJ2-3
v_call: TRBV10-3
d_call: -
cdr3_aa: AISESPIGTDTQY

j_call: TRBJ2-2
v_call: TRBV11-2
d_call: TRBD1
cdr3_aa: ASSLNRGPLTGELF

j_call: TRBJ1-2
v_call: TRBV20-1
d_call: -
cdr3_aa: SARVSGSYGYT

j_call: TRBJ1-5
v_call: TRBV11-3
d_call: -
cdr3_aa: ASRRDGAGQPQH

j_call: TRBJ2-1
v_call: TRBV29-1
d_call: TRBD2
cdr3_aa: SVVRLAGERRDNEQF